A selection of T cell receptor beta chains follows, all from one sample in a study of T cells in Graves' hyperthyroidism and ophthalmopathy. MiXCR, run by TCRdb on the multiplex PCR reads, gives a single entry per CDR3 protein. The data show fewer than 750,000 distinct CDR3 sequences, 46% seen once. What was sequenced was peripheral blood or thyroid tissue (not recorded which). The source of these receptors is a young woman with Graves' hyperthyroidism. The CDR3 runs from the conserved cysteine through the conserved F or W. The D gene is left open where the match is weak. Clone size is given for some rows only: seen once, a few or many times, or a class if the clone is expanded.

cdr3_nt cdr3_aa d_call v_call clone_size j_call
TGCAGTGCTGTAATTCATAGCGGGAGCTCCTACAATGAGCAGTTCTTC CSAVIHSGSSYNEQFF TRBD2 TRBV20-1 NA TRBJ2-1
TGCGCCAGCAGCTTTTCAGGACAGACCACTGCGGAACTGTTTTTT CASSFSGQTTAELFF NA TRBV5-1 many TRBJ1-4
TGCAGCGTTGATGGTGGACGAACTGAAGCTTTCTTT CSVDGGRTEAFF NA TRBV29-1 NA TRBJ1-1
TGCAGTGCTCCACCTCTGAGGAGCGGGAGTAGGTACGAGCAGTACTTC CSAPPLRSGSRYEQYF TRBD2 TRBV20-1 NA TRBJ2-7
TGCGCCAGCAGCTTGGAGCCGCAGGGTGGCAATCAGCCCCAGCATTTT CASSLEPQGGNQPQHF NA TRBV5-1 many TRBJ1-5
TGTGCCAGCATCGCAGGGATCGGCTCTGGGGCCAACGTCCTGACTTTC CASIAGIGSGANVLTF NA TRBV12-3/TRBV12-4 many TRBJ2-6
TGTGCCAGCAGCCAACGAGCGGTCTACGAGCAGTACTTC CASSQRAVYEQYF NA TRBV14 many TRBJ2-7
TGTGCCAGTAGTCACGCAGGGGACGTGGAGACCCAGTACTTC CASSHAGDVETQYF NA TRBV19 once TRBJ2-5
TGTGCCAGTACCAGGGGACAGACCTACGAGCAGTACTTC CASTRGQTYEQYF TRBD1 TRBV2 few TRBJ2-7
TGTGCCAGCAGCCCCGAGACGGCAGATACGCAGTATTTT CASSPETADTQYF NA TRBV2 few TRBJ2-3
TGCAGCTCCGACATCTATGGCTACACCTTC CSSDIYGYTF NA TRBV29-1 NA TRBJ1-2
TGCAGCGTTCTAACTCTGGGAAACACCATATATTTT CSVLTLGNTIYF NA TRBV29-1 many TRBJ1-3
TGCGCCAGCGGAGGACAGGGAGGCGCCTACGAGCAGTACTTC CASGGQGGAYEQYF TRBD1 TRBV10-2 NA TRBJ2-7
TGTGCCAGCAGCTACTACAGGGCTGGGGCCAACGTCCTGACTTTC CASSYYRAGANVLTF NA TRBV7-8 NA TRBJ2-6
TGTGCCAGCAGTTTCAAAGGGGAGACCCAGCATTTT CASSFKGETQHF NA TRBV27 NA TRBJ1-5
TGTGCCAGCAGCATAGGCGAAACCCTCTATGGCTGCACCTTC CASSIGETLYGCTF NA TRBV7-2 once TRBJ1-2
TGTGCCAGCAGCTTAGATTACAGAACCGGCTATGGCTACACCTTC CASSLDYRTGYGYTF NA TRBV11-2 many TRBJ1-2
TGTGCCAGCAGTGGACTAGCGGGAGGCTGGGAGCTGTTTTTT CASSGLAGGWELFF TRBD2 TRBV6-5 NA TRBJ2-2
TGTGCCAGCAGTCGACAGGGGGGCAACTATGGCTACACCTTC CASSRQGGNYGYTF TRBD1 TRBV27 few TRBJ1-2